This is a list of T cell receptor beta chains from one sample in a study of early T cells in non-severe SARS-CoV-2 infection. Each CDR3 protein gets one entry after TCRdb re-called the 5' RACE reads with MiXCR. The sample consists of about 22,000 distinct CDR3 sequences, 4.7% of them appearing once. Input material: whole blood. These TCRs come from an adult who was a healthcare worker with PCR-confirmed SARS-CoV-2 infection or an uninfected control (not recorded which). Each CDR3 is given with its conserved first and last residue. Fields, in order: J gene, V gene, clone size, D gene, CDR3 protein, CDR3 DNA. D genes are given only for firm matches. The size field is filled for only some rows; it gives once, few, many or a size class.

J: TRBJ1-2; V: TRBV20-1; size: NA; D: NA; CDR3: CSASHPQDYGYTF; DNA: TGCAGTGCTAGCCATCCCCAAGACTATGGCTACACCTTC
J: TRBJ2-2; V: TRBV28; size: many; D: TRBD1; CDR3: CASSLGQGDLATGELFF; DNA: TGTGCCAGCAGTTTAGGACAGGGTGATTTGGCCACCGGGGAGCTGTTTTTT
J: TRBJ2-1; V: TRBV7-2; size: many; D: NA; CDR3: CASSASAATYNEQFF; DNA: TGTGCCAGCAGCGCTAGCGCGGCAACCTACAATGAGCAGTTCTTC
J: TRBJ2-7; V: TRBV5-1; size: many; D: NA; CDR3: CASCWLRVQYF; DNA: TGCGCCAGCTGCTGGCTGAGGGTGCAGTACTTC
J: TRBJ2-5; V: TRBV29-1; size: many; D: NA; CDR3: CSVGTAEETQYF; DNA: TGCAGCGTTGGGACAGCCGAAGAGACCCAGTACTTC
J: TRBJ1-5; V: TRBV18; size: NA; D: NA; CDR3: CASSPGTGLQPQHF; DNA: TGTGCCAGCTCACCGGGAACAGGCCTACAGCCCCAGCATTTT
J: TRBJ1-6; V: TRBV28; size: many; D: NA; CDR3: CASSLKGLYSPLHF; DNA: TGTGCCAGCAGTTTAAAGGGTCTGTATTCACCCCTCCACTTT
J: TRBJ2-5; V: TRBV6-5; size: many; D: TRBD1; CDR3: CASSLDRVETQYF; DNA: TGTGCCAGCAGTCTAGACAGGGTCGAGACCCAGTACTTC
J: TRBJ2-5; V: TRBV2; size: few; D: NA; CDR3: CASSGSETQYF; DNA: TGTGCCAGCAGTGGGTCAGAGACCCAGTACTTC
J: TRBJ2-3; V: TRBV9; size: NA; D: NA; CDR3: CASSSHQGTDTQYF; DNA: TGTGCCAGCAGCTCCCACCAGGGTACAGATACGCAGTATTTT